This T cell receptor (beta chain) stems from a study of blood T cell repertoires in COVID-19. Study-level background: T cells, B-cell-depleted T cells, or PBMCs provided the cDNA or gDNA that served as material.

Original analysis: Reference gene primer amplification in the assay estimated nucleated cell counts. The data were produced by immunoSEQ multiplex PCR, yet TCRdb's version contains in-frame clones alone and is incomplete. That table furnishes V, J and clone size, whereas the DNA furnished D and trimming. The sample lists around 100,000 clones, approximately 80% occurring once. Notes on this clone: Just one base apart from a much larger clone, this may be a read error.

Germline assignment: CDR1 LNHDA and CDR2 SQIVND (reference sequence). V was shortened by 2 bases and J by 8 bases, with 16 bases between the two germline ends. CDR3 length equals 14 residues. The gene calls are TRBV19 and TRBJ2-7; weak D call: TRBD2 (6 bases). The specimen was peripheral blood. The receptor comes from a human donor in a cohort sampled during active COVID-19. The CDR3 sequence: CASSIRRASDKQYF. The DNA for the CDR3 is TGTGCCAGTAGTATACGGAGGGCCTCGGACAAGCAGTACTTC.